This T cell receptor (beta chain) appears in the sequencing data of a study of blood T cell repertoires in COVID-19. On the study more broadly: Material from acute and convalescent COVID-19 was sourced from the United States, Italy and Spain. T cells, B-cell-depleted T cells, or PBMCs provided the cDNA or gDNA that served as material.

The CDR3 totals 14 residues. V was shortened by 2 bases and J by 0 bases, with 5 bases between the two germline ends. Germline CDR1 reads SGHRS; CDR2 reads YFSETQ. The study assigned cohorts using participant-reported clinical history. Donors in Cohort 3 who had recovered were those with two negative PCRs, healthcare professional clearance, or resolution of their symptoms. A word on this clone: The same CDR3 can be traced to other DNA sequences in this sample.

Assay used: immunoSEQ multiplex PCR; TCRdb lists only in-frame clones, some missing. Among about 460,000 clones, about 88% were seen once, and the ten largest hold 6.5% to 8.5%. The specimen was PBMCs or T cells enriched from blood (not recorded which). This chain uses TRBV5-1 with TRBJ1-4; D gene unclear. This TCR was recovered from a woman between 55 and 75 years old who had recovered from COVID-19. The CDR3 protein is CASSLEPTNEKLFF. The CDR3 DNA is TGCGCCAGCAGCTTAGAGCCAACTAATGAAAAACTGTTTTTT.